The present entry profiles one TCR beta chain with its context. This entry belongs to a study of blood T cell repertoires in COVID-19. Study-wide context: T cells, B-cell-depleted T cells, or PBMCs supplied cDNA or gDNA.

Profiled with immunoSEQ multiplex PCR; TCRdb holds only in-frame clones, not every one. The top ten clones hold 5% to 7% of a sample with under 80,000 clones, approximately 80% of them seen once. V was clipped by 6 bases and J by 6 bases, with 21 bases between them. Germline V gives CDR1 KGHSH, CDR2 LQKENI. CDR3 length: 15 residues. The sequenced material came from peripheral blood. The source of this sequence is a woman aged 60-75 years with acute or convalescent COVID-19. The chain is built from TRBV18 and TRBJ2-7, with a tentative D call TRBD2 (6 bases). The CDR3 DNA is TGTGCCAGCTCCCTCGGGGGTGGTGAGATGGGCGAGCAGTACTTC. Its translation: CASSLGGGEMGEQYF.